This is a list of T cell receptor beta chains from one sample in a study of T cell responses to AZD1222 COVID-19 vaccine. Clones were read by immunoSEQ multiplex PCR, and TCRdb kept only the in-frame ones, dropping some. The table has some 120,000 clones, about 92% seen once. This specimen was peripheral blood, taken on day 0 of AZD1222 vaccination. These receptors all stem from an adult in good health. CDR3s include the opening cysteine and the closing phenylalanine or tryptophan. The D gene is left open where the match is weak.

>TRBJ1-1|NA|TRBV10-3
CAIRAGVEAFF
TGTGCCATCAGGGCAGGAGTCGAAGCTTTCTTT
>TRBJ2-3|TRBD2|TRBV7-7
CASSLGLAGGSDTQYF
TGTGCCAGCAGCTTAGGGCTAGCGGGAGGTTCAGATACGCAGTATTTT
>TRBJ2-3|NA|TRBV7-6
CASSLVGVSTDTQYF
TGTGCCAGCAGCCTGGTGGGGGTCTCCACAGATACGCAGTATTTT
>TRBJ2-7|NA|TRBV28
CASSYAGPRYEQYF
TGTGCCAGCAGTTACGCCGGCCCACGGTACGAGCAGTACTTC
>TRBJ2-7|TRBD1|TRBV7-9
CASSSIPGQGMYEQYF
TGTGCCAGCAGCTCAATACCGGGACAGGGAATGTACGAGCAGTACTTC
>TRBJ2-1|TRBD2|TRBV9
CASNLAGGSYNEQFF
TGTGCCAGCAACTTAGCGGGAGGGTCCTACAATGAGCAGTTCTTC
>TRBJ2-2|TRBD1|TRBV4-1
CASSQRTGPNTGELFF
TGCGCCAGCAGCCAAAGGACAGGTCCTAACACCGGGGAGCTGTTTTTT
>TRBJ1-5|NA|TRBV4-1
CASSPWVGENQPQHF
TGCGCCAGCAGCCCTTGGGTGGGGGAAAATCAGCCCCAGCATTTT
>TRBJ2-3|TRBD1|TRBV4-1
CASSQAQGARDLYSTDTQYF
TGCGCCAGCAGCCAAGCCCAGGGGGCTAGGGATTTATATAGCACAGATACGCAGTATTTT
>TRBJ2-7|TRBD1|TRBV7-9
CASSKGQGSIYEQYF
TGTGCCAGCAGTAAAGGACAGGGGTCGATTTACGAGCAGTACTTC
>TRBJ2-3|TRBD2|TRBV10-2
CASSPSGRSTDTQYF
TGCGCCAGCAGCCCTAGCGGGAGAAGCACAGATACGCAGTATTTT
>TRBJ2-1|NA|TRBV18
CASSPGTRSNEQFF
TGTGCCAGCTCACCAGGCACACGGTCCAATGAGCAGTTCTTC
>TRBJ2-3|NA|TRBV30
CAWSPGSGPDTQYF
TGTGCCTGGAGTCCAGGATCGGGGCCAGATACGCAGTATTTT
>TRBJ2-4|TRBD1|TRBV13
CASSLALDRDPKNIQYF
TGTGCCAGCAGCTTAGCCCTGGACAGGGACCCCAAAAACATTCAGTACTTC
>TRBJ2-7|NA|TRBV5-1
CASSFTGPSSYEQYF
TGCGCCAGCAGCTTTACAGGGCCGAGCTCCTACGAGCAGTACTTC
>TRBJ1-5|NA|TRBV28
CASSLSQIYSNQPQHF
TGTGCCAGCAGTTTATCACAGATTTATAGCAATCAGCCCCAGCATTTT